The clone carrying this TCR beta chain came up a few times. Its antigen is not known. Primers included in the PCR were 60 Vbeta and 13 Jbeta primers. Clones were read by immunoSEQ multiplex PCR, and TCRdb kept only the in-frame ones, dropping some. The table lists some 120,000 clones, around 68% of them singletons. This record comes from a study of cytomegalovirus exposure and HLA in healthy donors. Study-level results: The study recorded some 160 TCR beta chains that were cytomegalovirus-associated. When analyzed later, the rates of TCR association showed variation by HLA locus, with DRB1 the most and HLA-C the fewest.

Germline lookup yields CDR1 MNHNS and CDR2 SASEGT. Trimming removed 6 bases from V and 9 bases from J, with 20 bases in between. The CDR3 totals 14 residues. This TCR came from a man in his forties in good health and CMV-seropositive. Sequenced material: PBMCs. The gene calls are TRBV6-1 and TRBJ2-5, with TRBD1 as a possible D gene (6 bases). The CDR3 region is CASRQGMGPWSQYF. CDR3 DNA sequence: TGTGCCAGCAGACAGGGAATGGGACCTTGGTCCCAGTACTTC.